These 27 T cell receptor beta chains originate from one sample sequenced in a study of cytomegalovirus exposure and HLA in healthy donors (TCRdb year 2017). To prepare the library, the immunoSEQ multiplex PCR assay was applied. A mixture of 60 forward primers for TCR Vbeta segments and 13 reverse primers for TCR Jbeta segments was used in the multiplex PCR. This immuneACCESS table, as held by TCRdb, lists in-frame sequences with V and J called but not all clones. Of the missing ones, under half trace to an unresolved V gene in checked studies; the others have no known cause. The sample table shows around 70,000 clones, and roughly 78% are seen once. Of the sample, 9% to 13% falls within the top ten clones. Sequenced sample: PBMCs. The receptor source for this set is a woman aged 40 to 55 in good health and CMV-seropositive.

The rearrangement joins TRBV7-9 to TRBJ1-2; TRBD1 agrees at 9 bases. This CDR3 region has 13 residues. Germline V gene lookup returns CDR1 SEHNR and CDR2 FQNEAQ (reference sequence). The V segment lost 4 bases and the J segment 5 bases; nucleotides outside the gene matches: 2. This chain's CDR3 is CASSSGQGYGYTF. The CDR3 nucleotides read TGTGCCAGCAGCTCGGGACAGGGTTATGGCTACACCTTC.

The genes are TRBV6-1 and TRBJ2-5, with D perhaps TRBD1 (6 bases). The DNA matches TRBJ2-7 better at its end, which makes the J call doubtful. The germline CDR1 and CDR2 sequences are MNHNS and SASEGT. The CDR3 extends over 13 amino acids. CDR3 nucleotide sequence: TGTGCCAGCAAGGGGGTCGGAATCCACGAGCAGTACTTC. Translated, it gives CASKGVGIHEQYF.

This clone showed up just a few times. V is TRBV4-1 and J is TRBJ1-3; D remains ambiguous. CDR1 and CDR2 (germline): MGHRA, YSYEKL. The CDR3 loop spans 15 amino acids. V dropped 1 base and J dropped 1 base, with 8 bases sitting between them. The CDR3 DNA sequence: TGCGCCAGCAGCCAAGTAACGGGGTCTGGAAACACCATATATTTT. This codes for CASSQVTGSGNTIYF.

J is TRBJ1-3 and V is TRBV6-5, with D possibly being TRBD1 (5 bases). The CDR3 loop spans 14 amino acids. The germline CDR1 and CDR2 sequences are MNHEY and SVGAGI. V lost 6 bases, J lost 3 bases, and 12 bases lay in between. The CDR3 nucleotides are TGTGCCAGCAGCTCACGGGGGGTTGGAAACACCATATATTTT. Translating gives CASSSRGVGNTIYF.

This clone was recorded a few times. The chain recombines TRBV10-1 with TRBJ2-5; TRBD1 matches 7 bases. CDR1 and CDR2 (germline): WNHNN, SYGVQD (reference sequence). V lost 7 bases, J lost 2 bases, and 10 bases stayed unmatched. This CDR3 contains 15 residues. CDR3 protein: CASMYEGDRQETQYF. Written as DNA, the CDR3 is TGCGCCAGCATGTATGAAGGGGACAGACAAGAGACCCAGTACTTC.

This clone was observed a handful of times. The chain recombines TRBV4-1 with TRBJ2-1; 15 bases align to TRBD2. CDR3 length: 18 amino acids. Germline assignment: CDR1 MGHRA and CDR2 YSYEKL. J lost 4 bases, V lost 3 bases, and 7 bases had no gene match. The CDR3 region has the DNA TGCGCCAGCAGCCAGGGGGGACTAGCGGGGGGTTGGTACAATGAGCAGTTCTTC. It yields the protein CASSQGGLAGGWYNEQFF.

V and J are TRBV5-6 and TRBJ2-7, with TRBD1 matching over 10 bases. Germline V CDR1 and CDR2: SGHDT, YYEEEE. CDR3 length: 18 amino acids. The J segment lost 5 bases and the V segment lost 3 bases, leaving 17 bases of the junction unmatched. CDR3 in amino acids: CASSWGQGWERRVDEQYF. CDR3 bases: TGTGCCAGCAGCTGGGGACAGGGGTGGGAACGTCGCGTCGACGAGCAGTACTTC.

The chain carries TRBV7-3 and TRBJ2-3; D might be TRBD1 (6 bases). The CDR3 runs 14 residues. Trimming left V 2 bases short and J 6 bases short, with 12 bases between. Germline CDR1 is SGHTA and CDR2 is FQGTGA. CDR3 protein: CASSLAGDLDTQYF. The DNA for the CDR3 is TGTGCCAGCAGCTTAGCAGGGGACCTTGATACGCAGTATTTT.

The chain uses TRBV19 and TRBJ2-7; 7 nucleotides align to TRBD1. After removal of 2 bases from V and 7 bases from J, the junction contained 11 bases not matched to a gene. Germline V gene data show CDR1 as LNHDA and CDR2 as SQIVND (reference sequence). The CDR3 contains 15 residues. As DNA, the CDR3 is TGTGCCAGTAGTATACGAGGGACAGATTCGGGAGAGCAGTACTTC. It specifies CASSIRGTDSGEQYF.

This clone was observed a handful of times. The chain combines TRBV6-1 with TRBJ2-3; D not certain. V was trimmed by 6 bases and J by 4 bases, leaving 8 bases between them. The CDR3 is 12 residues long. CDR1 is MNHNS and CDR2 is SASEGT in the germline V gene. The CDR3 spells CASRVVSDTQYF. The CDR3, as DNA: TGTGCCAGCAGGGTAGTTTCAGATACGCAGTATTTT.

The V gene is TRBV19, the J gene TRBJ1-4; D may be TRBD1 (6 bases). Germline V gene lookup returns CDR1 LNHDA and CDR2 SQIVND (reference sequence). There are 16 residues in the CDR3. V was trimmed by 9 bases and J by 0 bases, leaving 17 bases between them. CDR3 coding DNA: TGTGCCAGCGTGGGACATTCGAGCTCAACTAATGAAAAACTGTTTTTT. Its protein is CASVGHSSSTNEKLFF.

The J gene is TRBJ2-3, the V gene TRBV4-1; tentative D call: TRBD1 (5 bases). CDR3 size: 15 residues. The V end lost 5 bases, the J end lost 2 bases, and 14 bases lay between the germline ends. CDR1 and CDR2 from the germline V gene are MGHRA and YSYEKL. CDR3 DNA: TGCGCCAGCAGCATCCTTGGACAAGTCACAGATACGCAGTATTTT. Its translation is CASSILGQVTDTQYF.

This chain joins TRBV7-9 and TRBJ1-1, with no clear D. The length of the CDR3 is 12 residues. CDR1 is SEHNR and CDR2 is FQNEAQ in the germline V gene (reference sequence). Trimming shortened V by 2 bases and J by 9 bases, and 10 bases separated the two germline ends. CDR3 in amino acids: CASSLSGFKAFF. CDR3 nucleotides: TGTGCCAGCAGCTTATCCGGTTTCAAAGCTTTCTTT.

This chain uses TRBV9 with TRBJ1-6, with 7 bases fitting TRBD1. Germline CDR1 SGDLS, CDR2 YYNGEE. J lost 10 bases, V lost 3 bases, and 10 bases had no gene match. CDR3 length: 15 amino acids. CDR3 sequence (DNA): TGTGCCAGCAGCGGACCGGGACAGAGATACTCACCCCTCCACTTT. It encodes CASSGPGQRYSPLHF.

V is TRBV6-6 and J is TRBJ2-7, with 7 bases fitting TRBD1. CDR3 length equals 14 residues. V trimming: 6 bases; J trimming: 6 bases; junction bases outside the gene matches: 11. Per the germline V gene, CDR1 is MNHNY and CDR2 is SVGAGI (reference sequence). CDR3 coding DNA: TGTGCCAGCAGCCGGCAGACAGGGCTGGGCGAGCAGTACTTC. Amino acids: CASSRQTGLGEQYF.

This chain uses TRBV2 with TRBJ2-2; 9 positions match TRBD2. Trimming at V came to 1 base and at J to 4 bases, leaving 4 bases not matched to a gene. This CDR3 is 16 amino acids long. Germline V lookup: CDR1 SNHLY, CDR2 FYNNEI. This CDR3 is CASSEEAGGLTGELFF. For the CDR3, the DNA is TGTGCCAGCAGTGAAGAGGCGGGGGGGCTCACCGGGGAGCTGTTTTTT.

This clone appeared a single time. The chain carries TRBV6-1 and TRBJ2-1, with TRBD1 identical over 8 bases. Germline loops: CDR1 MNHNS, CDR2 SASEGT. This CDR3 comprises 14 residues. Trimming at V came to 10 bases and at J to 4 bases, leaving 9 bases not matched to a gene. In nucleotides, the CDR3 is TGTGCCACCTCCGGGACAGGAGCTTACAATGAGCAGTTCTTC. Translation gives CATSGTGAYNEQFF.

The V and J genes are TRBV11-2 and TRBJ1-1, with 10 bases fitting TRBD1. Per the germline V gene, CDR1 is SGHAT and CDR2 is FQNNGV. V lost 5 bases and J lost 3; bases outside the gene matches: 12. The CDR3 length is 17 residues. In DNA form, the CDR3 reads TGTGCCAGCAGCAGACAGGGGGCGCTAGGCACGTACACTGAAGCTTTCTTT. Translation gives CASSRQGALGTYTEAFF.

This rearrangement joins TRBV5-1 to TRBJ1-6; 8 bases match TRBD1. The CDR3 runs to 15 residues. V was clipped by 0 bases and J by 5 bases; unmatched bases: 1. From germline, CDR1 is SGHRS and CDR2 YFSETQ. This CDR3 is CASSLGTGNNSPLHF. The CDR3 bases are TGCGCCAGCAGCTTGGGGACAGGGAATAATTCACCCCTCCACTTT. Variable domain in full (rest from reference TRBV5-1 and TRBJ1-6): KAGVTQTPRYLIKTRGQQVTLSCSPISGHRSVSWYQQTPGQGLQFLFEYFSETQRNKGNFPGRFSGRQFSNSRSEMNVSTLELGDSALYLCASSLGTGNNSPLHFGNGTRLTVT.

This clone was detected once. The rearrangement links TRBV2 to TRBJ2-2; 7 nucleotides agree with TRBD2. Looked up from germline, CDR1 is SNHLY and CDR2 is FYNNEI. The CDR3 loop spans 13 amino acids. Trimming removed 7 bases from V and 6 bases from J; junction bases left unmatched: 5. CDR3 amino acids: CASNRLAAGELFF. The CDR3 region has the DNA TGTGCCAGCAATCGTCTAGCGGCCGGGGAGCTGTTTTTT.

The chain recombines TRBV20-1 with TRBJ2-5; D ambiguous. The germline CDR1 and CDR2 sequences are DFQATT and SNEGSKA (reference sequence). Deletions cut 5 bases from V and 5 bases from J, with 9 bases between. The CDR3 is 11 amino acids. The CDR3 DNA follows: TGCAGTGCTTATGATCAGGAGACCCAGTACTTC. Amino acid sequence: CSAYDQETQYF.

The V call is TRBV23-1, the J call TRBJ1-2, with D perhaps TRBD1 (5 bases). Being an ORF, TRBV23-1 has a function that is uncertain. Trimming pared 7 bases from V and 1 base from J, leaving 10 bases between. This CDR3 is built from 13 residues. CDR3 coding DNA: TGCGCCAGCACCTCAGGGATTAACTATGGCTACACCTTC. Translation gives CASTSGINYGYTF.

This clone has just one count. The chain is built from TRBV11-2 and TRBJ1-5, with 7 bases matching TRBD1. This CDR3 spans 14 amino acids. CDR1 and CDR2 (germline): SGHAT, FQNNGV. With 0 bases clipped from V and 6 bases from J, the junction kept 2 bases outside the gene matches. CDR3 sequence reads: CASSLDPGGQPQHF. The CDR3 DNA sequence: TGTGCCAGCAGCTTAGATCCAGGGGGTCAGCCCCAGCATTTT.

This clone turned up a few times. The chain recombines TRBV6-1 with TRBJ1-6; the D is unclear. CDR1 and CDR2 (germline): MNHNS, SASEGT. The CDR3 totals 13 residues. Between the trimmed V and J ends, which lost 5 bases and 7 bases, there was a span of 9 bases. The CDR3 DNA reads as TGTGCCAGCAGTCCCTTGCGCAATTCACCCCTCCACTTT. Translation gives CASSPLRNSPLHF.

This clone was seen more than once but under ten times. The chain combines TRBV7-3 with TRBJ2-6; tentatively, D is TRBD1 (5 bases). This CDR3 spans 16 amino acids. V lost 3 bases, J lost 3 bases, and 12 bases lay in between. CDR1 SGHTA and CDR2 FQGTGA come from the germline V gene. CDR3 coding DNA: TGTGCCAGCAGCTTGGGCAGGGCAGGTGGGGCCAACGTCCTGACTTTC. It yields the protein CASSLGRAGGANVLTF.

Only a few counts were recorded for this clone. This chain joins TRBV14 and TRBJ1-1; D is perhaps TRBD1 (6 bases). In germline, CDR1 is SGHDN, CDR2 FVKESK. The CDR3 has 13 amino acids. The ends were cut back, 1 base at V and 10 bases at J, with 13 bases in the middle. The CDR3 spells CASSQVPLTGAFF. The CDR3 region has the DNA TGTGCCAGCAGCCAAGTCCCTTTGACAGGAGCTTTCTTT.

The CDR3 is CASSVLRDRWGNEQFF. CDR3 sequence (DNA): TGTGCCAGTAGTGTCCTCCGGGACAGGTGGGGCAATGAGCAGTTCTTC. The chain uses TRBV19 and TRBJ2-1; 8 bases are a match to TRBD1. V shed 5 bases, J shed 6 bases, and the junction held 12 bases outside the gene matches. CDR3 length: 16 residues. Germline V lookup: CDR1 LNHDA, CDR2 SQIVND (reference sequence).